A single sample is the source of the 32 T cell receptor beta chains below, sequenced in a study of cytomegalovirus exposure and HLA in healthy donors. Sequenced by immunoSEQ multiplex PCR; TCRdb stores in-frame clones only, minus some. The sample records around 73,000 clones, about 87% being singletons. The sequenced sample was PBMCs. Receptors originate from a woman aged 18-29 years in good health and CMV-seropositive.

The CDR3 spells CASSQEGGRSGANVLTF. The DNA of the CDR3 is TGCGCCAGCAGCCAAGAGGGTGGGAGGTCTGGGGCCAACGTCCTGACTTTC. V usage is TRBV4-3 and J usage is TRBJ2-6; maybe TRBD2 (6 bases). Looked up from germline, CDR1 is LGHNA and CDR2 is YSLEER. V lost 0 bases, J lost 1 base, and 10 bases lay in between. This CDR3 is built from 17 residues.

V gene TRBV7-8 combines with J gene TRBJ2-2; 7 bases align to TRBD2. The CDR3 runs 15 residues. The germline V gene has CDR1 SGHVS and CDR2 FQNEAQ. J gave up 4 bases and V 5 bases, and 7 bases lay outside the gene matches. CDR3 nucleotide sequence: TGTGCCAGCAGCACCGGGACTACGGTCACCGGGGAGCTGTTTTTT. Amino acid sequence: CASSTGTTVTGELFF.

The rearrangement links TRBV7-9 to TRBJ1-1; maybe TRBD1 (5 bases). Trimming left V 1 base short and J 5 bases short, with 14 bases between. Germline V lookup: CDR1 SEHNR, CDR2 FQNEAQ (reference sequence). This CDR3 is built from 15 residues. The CDR3 spells CASSLDQGRVTEAFF. CDR3 nucleotide sequence: TGTGCCAGCAGCTTAGACCAGGGAAGGGTTACTGAAGCTTTCTTT.

The chain links TRBV11-3 to TRBJ2-2, with unresolved D. V was cut by 0 bases and J by 7 bases, with 6 bases left in between. The CDR3 is 13 amino acids. Germline V CDR1 and CDR2: SGHNT, YENEEA. In DNA form, the CDR3 reads TGTGCCAGCAGCTTAGATTTTAACGGGGAGCTGTTTTTT. This gives the protein CASSLDFNGELFF.

The rearrangement links TRBV28 to TRBJ1-5; tentative D call: TRBD1 (5 bases). Trimming left V 7 bases short and J 5 bases short, with 12 bases between. The CDR3 runs to 13 residues. CDR1 is MDHEN and CDR2 is SYDVKM in the germline V gene. The CDR3 reads CASIRENHQPQHF. CDR3 nucleotide sequence: TGTGCCAGCATCAGGGAAAACCATCAGCCCCAGCATTTT.

This clone was detected once. The genes are TRBV7-8 and TRBJ2-2; 11 bases are shared with TRBD2. Germline loops: CDR1 SGHVS, CDR2 FQNEAQ. The CDR3 runs to 16 residues. V lost 6 bases to trimming and J lost 1 base; unmatched junction nucleotides: 4. The DNA for the CDR3 is TGTGCCAGCAGGCCCGGACTAGCGGGGAACACCGGGGAGCTGTTTTTT. Residues: CASRPGLAGNTGELFF.

The chain combines TRBV6-5 with TRBJ1-5; possible D gene TRBD1, 6 bases. In germline, CDR1 is MNHEY, CDR2 SVGAGI. V was pared by 10 bases and J by 3 bases, with 16 bases between. The CDR3 spans 14 residues. CDR3 residues: CATKSGAVNQPQHF. The CDR3 region has the DNA TGTGCCACAAAGTCAGGGGCGGTCAATCAGCCCCAGCATTTT.

The chain links TRBV6-6 to TRBJ1-1; no definite D call. CDR1 and CDR2 (germline): MNHNY, SVGAGI (reference sequence). V was clipped by 2 bases and J by 11 bases, with 12 bases between them. This CDR3 contains 12 residues. CDR3 amino acids: CASSYNGLEAFF. DNA for the CDR3: TGTGCCAGCAGTTACAACGGTCTGGAGGCTTTCTTT.

Comments on this clone: Other DNA sequences in this specimen translate into the identical CDR3. The CDR3 spells CAWSSGSYSNQPQHF. The CDR3 bases are TGTGCCTGGAGTTCGGGGAGTTATAGCAATCAGCCCCAGCATTTT. The V and J genes are TRBV30 and TRBJ1-5; the D is unclear. This CDR3 is 15 amino acids long. Germline lookup yields CDR1 GTSNPN and CDR2 SVGIG (reference sequence). V lost 2 bases to trimming and J lost 0 bases, with 11 bases between them.

This chain connects TRBV2 to TRBJ2-7, with 9 bases aligning to TRBD2. V trimming: 4 bases; J trimming: 0 bases; junction bases outside the gene matches: 7. Germline V gene data show CDR1 as SNHLY and CDR2 as FYNNEI. The CDR3 totals 16 residues. The CDR3, as DNA: TGTGCCAGCAGTGGGAGACTAGCGGAGACCTCCTACGAGCAGTACTTC. Protein product: CASSGRLAETSYEQYF.

The chain recombines TRBV11-2 with TRBJ2-1; D not resolved. This CDR3 has 14 amino acids. CDR1 is SGHAT, CDR2 FQNNGV, per germline. V dropped 8 bases and J dropped 3 bases, with 14 bases sitting between them. The CDR3 protein is CASLRSDVYNEQFF. The CDR3 nucleotides read TGTGCCAGCTTACGTAGTGATGTCTACAATGAGCAGTTCTTC. The whole variable domain, remainder taken from reference TRBV11-2 and TRBJ2-1, is EAGVAQSPRYKIIEKRQSVAFWCNPISGHATLYWYQQILGQGPKLLIQFQNNGVVDDSQLPKDRFSAERLKGVDSTLKIQPAKLEDSAVYLCASLRSDVYNEQFFGPGTRLTVL.

This clone came up once. The chain uses TRBV10-3 and TRBJ2-6; the D is unclear. Trimming took 9 bases from V and 0 from J, leaving 3 bases between them. CDR3 length: 12 amino acids. Germline V lookup: CDR1 ENHRY, CDR2 SYGVKD. The CDR3 DNA sequence: TGTGCCATTTACTCTGGGGCCAACGTCCTGACTTTC. This gives the protein CAIYSGANVLTF.

This chain joins TRBV6-1 and TRBJ2-7; a weak D match, TRBD2 (5 bases). The CDR3 loop spans 13 amino acids. The germline V gene has CDR1 MNHNS and CDR2 SASEGT. V lost 6 bases and J lost 6, with 15 bases in between. This CDR3 is CASRLPGSPEQYF. The DNA for the CDR3 is TGTGCCAGCAGATTACCGGGAAGTCCCGAGCAGTACTTC.

The chain is built from TRBV6-5 and TRBJ2-7; weak D call: TRBD1 (5 bases). This CDR3 has 12 residues. V was shortened by 11 bases and J by 4 bases, with 15 bases between the two germline ends. Germline V lookup: CDR1 MNHEY, CDR2 SVGAGI. CDR3 sequence reads: CAVHGAPYEQYF. The DNA of the CDR3 is TGTGCCGTCCATGGGGCGCCTTACGAGCAGTACTTC.

The chain combines TRBV9 with TRBJ2-1; 16 bases match TRBD2. Germline CDR1 reads SGDLS; CDR2 reads YYNGEE. The V gene end was trimmed by 1 base and the J gene end by 8 bases; junction bases not matched to a gene: 21. This CDR3 spans 22 amino acids. The CDR3 DNA follows: TGTGCCAGCAGCGTAAAACCAGGAGGAGGGACTAGCGGGAGGGCCGATATCTATGAGCAGTTCTTC. Its translation is CASSVKPGGGTSGRADIYEQFF.

The CDR3 bases are TGTGCCAGCAGTGACCCACAGGGTCGGGGCAATCAGCCCCAGCATTTT. The encoded protein is CASSDPQGRGNQPQHF. J is TRBJ1-5 and V is TRBV28; tentatively, D is TRBD1 (6 bases). Germline loops: CDR1 MDHEN, CDR2 SYDVKM. Between the trimmed V and J ends, which lost 5 bases and 2 bases, there was a span of 16 bases. The CDR3 is 16 amino acids.

V gene TRBV11-2 combines with J gene TRBJ2-7; 7 bases align to TRBD2. Germline CDR1 and CDR2: SGHAT and FQNNGV. V was clipped by 1 base and J by 5 bases; unmatched bases: 17. This CDR3 contains 18 residues. Here the CDR3 DNA reads TGTGCCAGCAGCTTAGTCCTGGGAGGGGCTGGAAATGGCGACGAGCAGTACTTC. It is translated as CASSLVLGGAGNGDEQYF.

V and J are TRBV10-2 and TRBJ1-2, with a weak D call TRBD1 (6 bases). Germline values: CDR1 WSHSY, CDR2 SAAADI. Trimming cost V 8 bases and J 2 bases, with 9 bases left between them. This CDR3 comprises 12 residues. The CDR3 is CASRTENYGYTF. Here the CDR3 DNA reads TGCGCCAGCCGGACAGAAAACTATGGCTACACCTTC.

CDR3 sequence: CASSQATGQSSYNEQFF. CDR3 nucleotides: TGCGCCAGCAGCCAGGCCACGGGACAGAGCTCCTACAATGAGCAGTTCTTC. The chain employs TRBV4-1 and TRBJ2-1; TRBD1 aligns across 7 bases. V gave up 3 bases and J gave up 0 bases; unmatched junction bases: 8. Per the germline V gene, CDR1 is MGHRA and CDR2 is YSYEKL. The CDR3 contains 17 residues.

Many counts were recorded for this clone. The J gene is TRBJ2-1, the V gene TRBV6-4; 13 positions agree with TRBD2. Losses at the gene ends were 5 bases for V and 7 bases for J; bases not matched to a gene: 2. This CDR3 comprises 14 residues. CDR1 and CDR2 from the germline V gene are MRHNA and SNTAGT. As DNA, the CDR3 is TGTGCCAGCAGTACTAGCGGGGGGGCAAATGAGCAGTTCTTC. This codes for CASSTSGGANEQFF.

The rearrangement joins TRBV19 to TRBJ1-4; tentative D call: TRBD1 (5 bases). This CDR3 spans 14 amino acids. CDR1 and CDR2 from the germline V gene are LNHDA and SQIVND (reference sequence). V shed 7 bases and J shed 4 bases, with 13 bases lying between them. CDR3 bases: TGTGCCAGTAAACGGGGACTAAATAATGAAAAACTGTTTTTT. This sequence encodes CASKRGLNNEKLFF.

This chain links TRBV5-1 with TRBJ2-3; 9 nucleotides agree with TRBD1. V shed 4 bases, J shed 4 bases, and the junction held 7 bases outside the gene matches. CDR1 is SGHRS and CDR2 is YFSETQ in the germline V gene. This CDR3 spans 15 amino acids. CDR3 protein: CASSPGTGSADTQYF. The CDR3, as DNA: TGCGCCAGCAGCCCCGGGACAGGGTCTGCAGATACGCAGTATTTT.

The rearrangement links TRBV7-9 to TRBJ2-5; 12 nucleotides agree with TRBD2. The CDR3 is 18 residues long. Germline trimming cut 4 bases from V and 3 bases from J; bases unmatched to any gene: 12. Germline lookup yields CDR1 SEHNR and CDR2 FQNEAQ (reference sequence). The CDR3 DNA reads as TGTGCCAGCAGCTCTAGCGGGAGGGCTGGGGTCTTAGAAGAGACCCAGTACTTC. Protein: CASSSSGRAGVLEETQYF.

The rearrangement links TRBV6-5 to TRBJ1-2, with D maybe TRBD1 (5 bases). V was trimmed by 7 bases and J by 8 bases, leaving 17 bases between them. Looked up from germline, CDR1 is MNHEY and CDR2 is SVGAGI. This CDR3 has 13 residues. In DNA, the CDR3 is TGTGCCAGCATGGGGGGTCTGAAGAAGGGCTACACCTTC. Translation: CASMGGLKKGYTF.

CDR3 DNA sequence: TGCGCCAGCAGCTTGGCGGGGTCGGGACAGGGCGATGGCTACACCTTC. Amino acid sequence: CASSLAGSGQGDGYTF. The chain links TRBV5-1 to TRBJ1-2, with 9 bases identical to TRBD1. J was trimmed by 6 bases and V by 0 bases; bases with no gene match: 9. The V gene's germline CDR1 is SGHRS and CDR2 YFSETQ. The CDR3 sequence is 16 residues long.

V and J are TRBV9 and TRBJ2-1; 14 nucleotides line up with TRBD2. With V trimmed by 3 bases and J by 1 base, 12 bases remained unmatched. This CDR3 is 20 amino acids long. Germline V gene sequence: CDR1 SGDLS, CDR2 YYNGEE. The CDR3 bases are TGTGCCAGCAGCGCCCAGCCGGGACTAGCGGGAGATCGTTCCTACAATGAGCAGTTCTTC. Translation: CASSAQPGLAGDRSYNEQFF.

CDR3 DNA sequence: TGTGCCTGGAGTGTGGCCCCTGGGAGGCGGGACGAGCAGTACTTC. Protein: CAWSVAPGRRDEQYF. The V call is TRBV30, the J call TRBJ2-7, with D maybe TRBD2 (6 bases). Trimming removed 0 bases at V and 5 bases at J, with 17 bases between. This CDR3 contains 15 residues. Germline V CDR1 and CDR2: GTSNPN, SVGIG (reference sequence).

This chain links TRBV18 with TRBJ2-2; D possibly corresponds to TRBD1 (6 bases). The CDR3 length is 15 residues. Trimming shortened V by 1 base and J by 1 base, and 7 bases separated the two germline ends. CDR1 KGHSH and CDR2 LQKENI come from the germline V gene. The CDR3 is CASSPRTENTGELFF. DNA for the CDR3: TGTGCCAGCTCACCACGGACAGAGAACACCGGGGAGCTGTTTTTT.

This clone was observed once. The V and J genes are TRBV28 and TRBJ2-2; TRBD1 is a possible D gene (6 bases). CDR1 and CDR2 from the germline V gene are MDHEN and SYDVKM. CDR3 length equals 16 residues. V was pared by 6 bases and J by 8 bases, with 22 bases between. In nucleotides, the CDR3 is TGTGCCAGCAGAGTTTTGGGCCCAGGGGCACCAGGGGAGCTGTTTTTT. Its translation: CASRVLGPGAPGELFF.

This rearrangement joins TRBV7-2 to TRBJ2-3; D possibly corresponds to TRBD2 (7 bases). The germline V gene has CDR1 SGHTA and CDR2 FQGNSA. The CDR3 length is 17 residues. The ends were cut back, 2 bases at V and 2 bases at J, with 17 bases in the middle. This CDR3 reads CASSLMDGGRYTDTQYF. CDR3 in DNA: TGTGCCAGCAGCTTAATGGACGGGGGGCGCTACACAGATACGCAGTATTTT.

This clone has only a few counts. The J gene is TRBJ1-5, the V gene TRBV2, with D perhaps matching TRBD1 (5 bases). The germline gives CDR1 SNHLY, CDR2 FYNNEI. This CDR3 has 13 residues. V lost 4 bases and J lost 7, with 11 bases in between. This CDR3 reads CASSGGREQPQHF. CDR3 nucleotides: TGTGCCAGCAGTGGTGGCAGGGAACAGCCCCAGCATTTT.

V gene TRBV6-6 combines with J gene TRBJ2-5; D might be TRBD2 (5 bases). CDR3 size: 16 residues. Germline loops: CDR1 MNHNY, CDR2 SVGAGI (reference sequence). V dropped 0 bases and J dropped 2 bases, with 13 bases sitting between them. CDR3 protein: CASSYSAVAGQETQYF. CDR3 DNA: TGTGCCAGCAGTTACTCGGCGGTGGCGGGTCAAGAGACCCAGTACTTC.